One T cell receptor beta chain is described in this entry. The antigen is not known. The CDR3 contains 14 residues. Trimming removed 4 bases from V and 2 bases from J, with 12 bases in between. From germline, CDR1 is SGHTS and CDR2 YDEGEE. This entry comes from a study of shared clonotypes between healthy human individuals. Terminally differentiated effector memory CD45RA+ cells were excluded from the naive CD8 cells, which were CD45RO-negative and positively selected for CCR7. The table came from immunoSEQ multiplex PCR; TCRdb's copy has only in-frame clones and leaves some out. Found here are around 1.9 million clones, over 85% of them singletons; the top ten hold about 1.6%. Overall study findings and caveats: Clonotype sharing among donors was expected to depend on sequencing depth.

Specimen: naive CD8+ T cells from PBMCs. The source of this sequence is a man aged 18 to 30 in good health. Some clones in this sample may be carry-over from other donors' samples. J is TRBJ1-2 and V is TRBV5-8, with D perhaps TRBD1 (5 bases). The CDR3 region has the DNA TGTGCCAGCAGCCGGGGGACTCAGAACTATGGCTACACCTTC. Residues: CASSRGTQNYGYTF.